What follows are 14 T cell receptor beta chains derived from one specimen sequenced in a study of T cells in Graves' hyperthyroidism and ophthalmopathy. TCR beta CDR3 sequences were amplified from RNA transcripts. The study used the HTBI primer set for a first-round RT-PCR of the TCR CDR3. TCRdb ran MiXCR on the multiplex PCR reads and lists one entry per CDR3 protein. The sample has fewer than 900,000 distinct CDR3 sequences; roughly 20% are singletons. The sequencing sample was made of blood. The receptors come from a woman in her forties or fifties with Graves' hyperthyroidism that later progressed to Graves' ophthalmopathy.

A note on this clonotype: This may arise from a read error, as a much more abundant clone is one base away. The gene calls are TRBV3-1 and TRBJ1-1; no definite D call. Trimming removed 5 bases from V and 0 bases from J, with 10 bases in between. Looked up from germline, CDR1 is LGHDT and CDR2 is YNNKEL (reference sequence). CDR3 length equals 14 residues. The CDR3 DNA reads as TGTGCCAGCAGCTCAGAGGCTCTGAACACTGAAGCTTTCTTT. It translates to CASSSEALNTEAFF.

This clonotype was found a few times. This chain joins TRBV3-1 and TRBJ1-6; D is perhaps TRBD1 (5 bases). Germline loops: CDR1 LGHDT, CDR2 YNNKEL (reference sequence). The CDR3 has 18 amino acids. V was pared by 1 base and J by 1 base, with 14 bases between. The CDR3 region has the DNA TGTGCCAGCAGCCAAGTGGGTCGGGGGGAATCCTATAATTCACCCCTCCACTTT. Amino acid sequence: CASSQVGRGESYNSPLHF.

This clonotype was recorded a few times. V gene TRBV6-4 combines with J gene TRBJ1-5; the D gene is possibly TRBD1 (6 bases). Looked up from germline, CDR1 is MRHNA and CDR2 is SNTAGT. The V end lost 5 bases, the J end lost 8 bases, and 19 bases lay between the germline ends. The CDR3 consists of 15 residues. The CDR3 here is CASSPSGAGRKPQHF. The CDR3 DNA reads TGTGCCAGCAGTCCCTCGGGGGCGGGAAGGAAGCCCCAGCATTTT.

This clonotype was recorded many times. The chain combines TRBV5-1 with TRBJ2-3, with D possibly matching TRBD2 (5 bases). The CDR3 totals 16 residues. Germline loops: CDR1 SGHRS, CDR2 YFSETQ. Trimming removed 4 bases at V and 0 bases at J, with 15 bases between. The CDR3 is CASSPPGSSSTDTQYF. The CDR3 DNA sequence: TGCGCCAGCAGCCCCCCGGGATCGTCTAGCACAGATACGCAGTATTTT. The entire variable domain, with the rest obtained from reference TRBV5-1 and TRBJ2-3, is as follows: KAGVTQTPRYLIKTRGQQVTLSCSPISGHRSVSWYQQTPGQGLQFLFEYFSETQRNKGNFPGRFSGRQFSNSRSEMNVSTLELGDSALYLCASSPPGSSSTDTQYFGPGTRLTVL.

The chain employs TRBV2 and TRBJ1-2; 7 bases are a match to TRBD1. In germline, CDR1 is SNHLY, CDR2 FYNNEI. After removal of 6 bases from V and 0 bases from J, the junction contained 13 bases not matched to a gene. The CDR3 has 17 amino acids. CDR3 in DNA: TGTGCCAGCAGGGGGGGCAGGGGGACTAGTTCTAACTATGGCTACACCTTC. Its translation: CASRGGRGTSSNYGYTF.

This clonotype was counted many times. V gene TRBV2 combines with J gene TRBJ2-5, with 8 bases aligning to TRBD2. The length of the CDR3 is 14 residues. J gave up 4 bases and V 3 bases, and 4 bases lay outside the gene matches. Germline-derived CDR1 and CDR2 are SNHLY and FYNNEI. Written as DNA, the CDR3 is TGTGCCAGCAGTGATCGACTAGCGAGAGAGACCCAGTACTTC. Its translation is CASSDRLARETQYF.

This clonotype was observed many times. The chain recombines TRBV3-1 with TRBJ2-1; D is perhaps TRBD1 (5 bases). The germline V and J ends were trimmed by 4 bases and 10 bases, with 11 bases remaining between them. Germline assignment: CDR1 LGHDT and CDR2 YNNKEL (reference sequence). The CDR3 is made up of 12 amino acids. CDR3 amino acids: CASSPRGQEQFF. The CDR3 region has the DNA TGTGCCAGCAGCCCAAGGGGCCAGGAGCAGTTCTTC.

This clonotype was recorded at least ten times. The chain is built from TRBV12-3 or TRBV12-4 and TRBJ1-2, with a weak D call TRBD1 (6 bases). V shed 2 bases and J shed 7 bases, with 17 bases lying between them. This CDR3 is 15 amino acids long. Written as DNA, the CDR3 is TGTGCCAGCAGTTTACTAGCCGGGACATCGGGTGGCTACACCTTC. Its translation: CASSLLAGTSGGYTF.

This chain connects TRBV20-1 to TRBJ1-5; 12 bases agree with TRBD1. Germline V gene sequence: CDR1 DFQATT, CDR2 SNEGSKA (reference sequence). This CDR3 is 15 amino acids long. V gave up 6 bases and J gave up 6 bases; unmatched junction bases: 9. CDR3 region: CSARGTGGLGQPQHF. The CDR3 bases are TGCAGTGCCCGAGGGACAGGGGGCCTGGGTCAGCCCCAGCATTTT.

The chain couples TRBV29-1 to TRBJ2-2, with D perhaps matching TRBD1 (5 bases). The CDR3 has 12 residues. Germline V lookup: CDR1 SQVTM, CDR2 ANQGSEA. The V and J ends lost 7 bases and 1 base respectively, with 7 bases between them. CDR3 nucleotide sequence: TGCAGCGGTCAGGGGAACACCGGGGAGCTGTTTTTT. This translates into CSGQGNTGELFF.

This clonotype came up many times. The chain joins TRBV9 to TRBJ2-2; D is unclear. The V end was cut by 0 bases, the J end by 4 bases, with 7 bases between. The germline CDR1 and CDR2 sequences are SGDLS and YYNGEE. The CDR3 extends over 14 amino acids. CDR3 loop: CASSVGWGTGELFF. CDR3 DNA sequence: TGTGCCAGCAGCGTAGGCTGGGGCACCGGGGAGCTGTTTTTT. The variable domain in full, with the rest retrieved from reference TRBV9 and TRBJ2-2, is DSGVTQTPKHLITATGQRVTLRCSPRSGDLSVYWYQQSLDQGLQFLIQYYNGEERAKGNILERFSAQQFPDLHSELNLSSLELGDSALYFCASSVGWGTGELFFGEGSRLTVL.

This clonotype was detected only a few times. One end of the junction fails to match germline, which may point to a read error. This rearrangement joins TRBV3-1 to TRBJ1-3; 7 nucleotides agree with TRBD1. Germline-derived CDR1 and CDR2 are LGHDT and YNNKEL (reference sequence). The length of the CDR3 is 14 residues. The CDR3 nucleotides are TGTGCCGGCAGCCAGACAGGGTCTGGAAACACCATATATTTT. Protein product: CAGSQTGSGNTIYF.

This sequence joins TRBV19 and TRBJ1-2; D perhaps matches TRBD1 (5 bases). V shed 1 base and J shed 4 bases, with 16 bases lying between them. The CDR3 totals 16 residues. Germline V lookup: CDR1 LNHDA, CDR2 SQIVND (reference sequence). CDR3 DNA sequence: TGTGCCAGTAGTATAGGCGGGGCAGGCCTCTTCTATGGCTACACCTTC. Amino acid sequence: CASSIGGAGLFYGYTF.

This clonotype was seen more than once but under ten times. V gene TRBV19 combines with J gene TRBJ1-2; TRBD1 is a possible D gene (6 bases). The V end was cut by 7 bases, the J end by 4 bases, with 19 bases between. Germline V lookup: CDR1 LNHDA, CDR2 SQIVND (reference sequence). This CDR3 has 15 amino acids. The CDR3 loop is CASTPGSGGGYGYTF. Written as DNA, the CDR3 is TGTGCCAGTACTCCGGGTTCGGGGGGCGGCTATGGCTACACCTTC.